Listed below are T cell receptor beta chains from one sample, sequenced in a study of shared clonotypes between healthy human individuals. TCRdb's copy holds only in-frame clones and misses some; the assay was immunoSEQ multiplex PCR. This table holds approximately 440,000 clones, approximately 77% found once. Sequenced input: PBMCs. The receptor source for this set is a woman between 35 and 50 years old in good health. Some clones in this sample may be carry-over from other donors' samples. The CDR3 runs from the conserved cysteine through the conserved F or W. A D gene is named only where the DNA matches it firmly. For some rows the clone size is stated as once, few or many, or as a class when expanded; others skip it.

TRBV6-1	TRBD1	few	TRBJ2-7	TGTGCCAGCAGTGGCCCCAATCGAGGACAGGGGTTCCCCTACGAGCAGTACTTC	CASSGPNRGQGFPYEQYF
TRBV4-2	TRBD2	many	TRBJ2-5	TGTGCCAGCAGCCAAGTGACCCGGGAGGGCCACGAGACCCAGTACTTC	CASSQVTREGHETQYF
TRBV5-4	TRBD2	NA	TRBJ2-3	TGTGCCAGCAGCCCACTAGCGGGAGCAGATACGCAGTATTTT	CASSPLAGADTQYF
TRBV7-2	NA	NA	TRBJ1-6	TGTGCCAGCAGCCCCGAAGGGTGGTACGGCTCGCCCCTCCACTTT	CASSPEGWYGSPLHF
TRBV11-2	NA	once	TRBJ1-4	TGTGCCAGCAGCTTAGGTTTTCCGAATGAAAAACTGTTTTTT	CASSLGFPNEKLFF
TRBV28	NA	NA	TRBJ2-7	TGTGCCAGCAGGCCTACAGGGCCCAGGTCCCCCGAGCAGTACTTC	CASRPTGPRSPEQYF
TRBV28	NA	NA	TRBJ1-1	TGTGCCAGCAGCAGGGTTGCGTACACTGAAGCTTTCTTT	CASSRVAYTEAFF
TRBV9	NA	once	TRBJ2-1	TGTGCCAGCAGTTCAGGGGTAAATTACAATGAGCAGTTCTTC	CASSSGVNYNEQFF
TRBV7-9	NA	NA	TRBJ1-1	TGTGCCAGCAGCTTAGGGGTGGGTGTGGGGAACACTGAAGCTTTCTTT	CASSLGVGVGNTEAFF
TRBV7-9	TRBD2	NA	TRBJ2-3	TGTGCCAGCAGCCCGACTAGCCCTAGCACAGATACGCAGTATTTT	CASSPTSPSTDTQYF
TRBV23-1	NA	NA	TRBJ2-1	TGCGCCAGCCAGGACTACAATGAGCAGTTCTTC	CASQDYNEQFF
TRBV2	NA	NA	TRBJ2-2	TGTGCCAGCAGCGTCGTAGCAGCAACCGGGGAGCTGTTTTTT	CASSVVAATGELFF
TRBV6-5	NA	once	TRBJ2-1	TGTGCCAGCAGTTACCCGAGGGGGAAATGGGCTGAGCAGTTCTTC	CASSYPRGKWAEQFF
TRBV28	NA	once	TRBJ1-2	TGTGCCAGCAGTCTCCCCGCCAGGGTAGCTGGCTACACCTTC	CASSLPARVAGYTF
TRBV2	NA	NA	TRBJ2-1	TGTGCCAGCAGTGTTGAGTGGGACTCCCGGTTCTTC	CASSVEWDSRFF
TRBV15	NA	NA	TRBJ2-7	TGTGCCACCAGCAGAGATACGGCCCCCGAGCAGTACTTC	CATSRDTAPEQYF
TRBV5-1	TRBD1	NA	TRBJ1-1	TGCGCCAGCAGCGATAGGACAGGGATGAACACTGAAGCTTTCTTT	CASSDRTGMNTEAFF
TRBV7-9	NA	NA	TRBJ2-7	TGTGCCAGCAGCCGCCGGGGCGCCTACGAGCAGTACTTC	CASSRRGAYEQYF
TRBV19	TRBD2	NA	TRBJ2-1	TGTGCCAGTAGTATACTCGGCGGGAGGGCCCTCAATGAGCAGTTCTTC	CASSILGGRALNEQFF
TRBV6-1	TRBD2	NA	TRBJ2-3	TGTGCCAGCAGTGAGGGACTAGCCCCAGGAACAGATACGCAGTATTTT	CASSEGLAPGTDTQYF
TRBV28	TRBD2	NA	TRBJ2-5	TGTGCCAGCAGACCGCCGGCGGGGGCCCAGTACTTC	CASRPPAGAQYF
TRBV19	NA	NA	TRBJ2-3	TGTGCCAGTAGTAAATTGCTAGGGCCAGATACGCAGTATTTT	CASSKLLGPDTQYF
TRBV19	TRBD1	NA	TRBJ1-2	TGTGCCACTAGCAGGGGGCTGGTCTATGGCTACACCTTC	CATSRGLVYGYTF
TRBV20-1	NA	NA	TRBJ1-2	TGCAGTGCTACCAGCAACTATGGCTACACCTTC	CSATSNYGYTF
TRBV5-6	NA	NA	TRBJ2-5	TGTGCCAGCAGCTCCGCCCAGGGGGGGGTTCAAGAGACCCAGTACTTC	CASSSAQGGVQETQYF
TRBV28	TRBD2	NA	TRBJ2-1	TGTGCCAGCAGGACTAGCGGGAGATCGGGTGAGCAGTTCTTC	CASRTSGRSGEQFF
TRBV18	NA	NA	TRBJ2-5	TGTGCCAGCTCACCATTGGACGGGGGAGAGACCCAGTACTTC	CASSPLDGGETQYF
TRBV29-1	TRBD2	many	TRBJ2-2	TGCAGCGTTGTTCCAGCGGGAATCCCCGGGGAGCTGTTTTTT	CSVVPAGIPGELFF
TRBV2	TRBD1	once	TRBJ2-2	TGTGCCAGCAACCTCGGGACAGGGATTAACACCGGGGAGCTGTTTTTT	CASNLGTGINTGELFF
TRBV6-5	TRBD1	NA	TRBJ2-5	TGTGCCAGCAGTTACGGGACAGTGCAGTACTTC	CASSYGTVQYF
TRBV27	TRBD2	NA	TRBJ2-2	TGTGCCAGCAGTGTTAGCGGGGCCCTGGGGGCCGGGGAGCTGTTTTTT	CASSVSGALGAGELFF
TRBV28	NA	once	TRBJ1-4	TGTGCCAGCAGTCCAATCACAGGGAGGACTCATGAAAAACTGTTTTTT	CASSPITGRTHEKLFF
TRBV2	TRBD2	NA	TRBJ2-1	TGTGCCAGTCTAGCGGTCTCCTACAATGAGCAGTTCTTC	CASLAVSYNEQFF
TRBV11-3	TRBD1	NA	TRBJ2-7	TGTGCCAGCAGCTTAGCAGGGGGAAACCCCGGCGAGCAGTACTTC	CASSLAGGNPGEQYF
TRBV20-1	NA	NA	TRBJ1-1	TGCAGTGCTAGGGACGGAGAAGCTTTCTTT	CSARDGEAFF
TRBV4-2	NA	NA	TRBJ2-3	TGTGCCAGCAGCCAAGATCATACTACCGATACGCAGTATTTT	CASSQDHTTDTQYF
TRBV5-1	TRBD1	once	TRBJ2-3	TGCGCCAGCAGCCCTGGCCAGGGGGGCACAGATACGCAGTATTTT	CASSPGQGGTDTQYF
TRBV9	NA	NA	TRBJ2-7	TGTGCCAGCAGCGTAAGGTTAGTTTCCCACGAGCAGTACTTC	CASSVRLVSHEQYF
TRBV7-9	NA	NA	TRBJ2-1	TGTGCCAGCAGCTTACAGAGCGTGGACTACAATGAGCAGTTCTTC	CASSLQSVDYNEQFF
TRBV28	NA	NA	TRBJ1-5	TGTGCCAGCAGTTTACGCCAGGGCAGGCACGGCAATCAGCCCCAGCATTTT	CASSLRQGRHGNQPQHF
TRBV7-2	NA	NA	TRBJ2-7	TGTGCCAGCAGCTTAGCAATAGTGGGGAACTACGAGCAGTACTTC	CASSLAIVGNYEQYF
TRBV27	NA	NA	TRBJ1-1	TGTGCCAGCAGTTTAACAGGATTGAACACTGAAGCTTTCTTT	CASSLTGLNTEAFF
TRBV7-9	NA	few	TRBJ1-1	TGTGCCAGCAGCTTAGAGGGTGGGACCGAAGCTTTCTTT	CASSLEGGTEAFF
TRBV5-4	TRBD2	NA	TRBJ2-2	TGTGCCAGCAGCTCCCAATATAGCGGGAGGGGCGGGGAGCTGTTTTTT	CASSSQYSGRGGELFF
TRBV5-4	TRBD1	once	TRBJ1-2	TGTGCCAGCAGCGTCGGACAGGCTAGCTACACCTTC	CASSVGQASYTF
TRBV4-1	TRBD1	NA	TRBJ2-7	TGCGCCAGCAGCCAAGAGGGGACAGGGACCTCCTACGAGCAGTACTTC	CASSQEGTGTSYEQYF
TRBV30	TRBD1	NA	TRBJ1-2	TGTGCCTGGAGTGGGTGGATGACAGGGGCTTCTGGCTACACCTTC	CAWSGWMTGASGYTF
TRBV21-1	NA	NA	TRBJ2-7	TGTGCCAGCAGCATGGGTGGGGTGGGGGCCTACGAGCAGTACTTC	CASSMGGVGAYEQYF
TRBV14	NA	NA	TRBJ2-3	TGTGCCAGCAGCTTACCGGACGCCACAGATACGCAGTATTTT	CASSLPDATDTQYF
TRBV18	NA	NA	TRBJ2-7	TGTGCCAGCTCACTCGAGTACACTGCCTACGAGCAGTACTTC	CASSLEYTAYEQYF
TRBV29-1	NA	few	TRBJ1-1	TGCAGCGTGGCTAGGGCTGAAGCTTTCTTT	CSVARAEAFF
TRBV11-2	TRBD2	NA	TRBJ2-7	TGTGCCAGCAGCCCGCGACTAGCGGGAGACCCGGGGGAGCAGTACTTC	CASSPRLAGDPGEQYF
TRBV4-1	TRBD2	NA	TRBJ2-1	TGCGCCAGCAGCCAAGTTGGCGGGAGAGCCTACAATGAGCAGTTCTTC	CASSQVGGRAYNEQFF
TRBV30	NA	many	TRBJ2-2	TGTGCCTGGACGAGCTGGCGCGCGGAGTCAAACACCGGGGAGCTGTTTTTT	CAWTSWRAESNTGELFF
TRBV18	TRBD1	NA	TRBJ2-1	TGTGCCAGCTCAGCTGGGACAGGCTATGACAATGAGCAGTTCTTC	CASSAGTGYDNEQFF
TRBV18	NA	NA	TRBJ2-7	TGTGCCAGCTCGACGGTGGGGGGAGCCTACGAGCAGTACTTC	CASSTVGGAYEQYF
TRBV5-1	NA	NA	TRBJ2-1	TGCGCCAGCAGCTTGGCCGGAGCAAGCTCCTACAATGAGCAGTTCTTC	CASSLAGASSYNEQFF
TRBV19	NA	NA	TRBJ1-5	TGTGCCAGTAGTATACAGGGCGATCAGCCCCAGCATTTT	CASSIQGDQPQHF
TRBV9	NA	NA	TRBJ2-2	TGTGCCAGCAGCGTAGCTCCGGCGACCTCCGGGGAGCTGTTTTTT	CASSVAPATSGELFF